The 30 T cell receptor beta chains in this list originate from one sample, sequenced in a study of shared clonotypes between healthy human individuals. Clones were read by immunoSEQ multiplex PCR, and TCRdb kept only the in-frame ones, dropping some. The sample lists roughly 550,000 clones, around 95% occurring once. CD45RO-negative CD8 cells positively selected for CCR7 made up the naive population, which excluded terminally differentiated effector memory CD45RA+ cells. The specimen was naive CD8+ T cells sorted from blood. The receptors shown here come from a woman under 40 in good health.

CDR3 loop: CASSLVSTDTQYF. CDR3 DNA: TGTGCCAGCAGCTTAGTCAGCACAGATACGCAGTATTTT. The chain joins TRBV11-3 to TRBJ2-3, with D unresolved. This CDR3 contains 13 residues. Trimming took off 1 base at V and 0 bases at J, with 2 bases between the two ends. Germline V gene lookup returns CDR1 SGHNT and CDR2 YENEEA.

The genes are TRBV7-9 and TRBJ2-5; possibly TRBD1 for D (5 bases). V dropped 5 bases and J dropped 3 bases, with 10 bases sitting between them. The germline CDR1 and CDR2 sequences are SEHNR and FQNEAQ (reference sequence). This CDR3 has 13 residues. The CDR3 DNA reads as TGTGCCAGCAGCATAGGGGCCGAAGAGACCCAGTACTTC. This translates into CASSIGAEETQYF. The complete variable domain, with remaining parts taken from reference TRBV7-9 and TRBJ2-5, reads DTGVSQNPRHKITKRGQNVTFRCDPISEHNRLYWYRQTLGQGPEFLTYFQNEAQLEKSRLLSDRFSAERPKGSFSTLEIQRTEQGDSAMYLCASSIGAEETQYFGPGTRLLVL.

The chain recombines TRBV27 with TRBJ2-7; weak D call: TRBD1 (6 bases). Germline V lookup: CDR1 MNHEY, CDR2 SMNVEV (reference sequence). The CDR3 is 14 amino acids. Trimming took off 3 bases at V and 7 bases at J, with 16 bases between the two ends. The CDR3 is CASSFGTPTGEQYF. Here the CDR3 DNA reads TGTGCCAGCAGTTTCGGGACACCTACGGGGGAGCAGTACTTC.

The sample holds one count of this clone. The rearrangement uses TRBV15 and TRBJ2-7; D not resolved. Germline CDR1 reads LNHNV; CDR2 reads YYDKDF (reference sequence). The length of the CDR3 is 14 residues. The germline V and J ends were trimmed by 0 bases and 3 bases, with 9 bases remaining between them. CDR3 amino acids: CATSRDKVSYEQYF. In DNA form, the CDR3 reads TGTGCCACCAGCAGAGATAAAGTAAGCTACGAGCAGTACTTC.

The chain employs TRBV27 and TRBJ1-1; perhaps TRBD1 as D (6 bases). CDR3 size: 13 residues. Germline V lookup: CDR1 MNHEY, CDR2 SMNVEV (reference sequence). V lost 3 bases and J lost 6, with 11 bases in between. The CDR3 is CASSFVQGAEAFF. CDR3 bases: TGTGCCAGCAGTTTTGTACAGGGCGCTGAAGCTTTCTTT.

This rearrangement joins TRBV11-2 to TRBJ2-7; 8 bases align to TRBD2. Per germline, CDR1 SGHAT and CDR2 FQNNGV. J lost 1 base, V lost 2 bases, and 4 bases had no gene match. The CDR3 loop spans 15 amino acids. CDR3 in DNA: TGTGCCAGCAGCTTAATTGAGCGGGGGTCCTACGAGCAGTACTTC. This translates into CASSLIERGSYEQYF.

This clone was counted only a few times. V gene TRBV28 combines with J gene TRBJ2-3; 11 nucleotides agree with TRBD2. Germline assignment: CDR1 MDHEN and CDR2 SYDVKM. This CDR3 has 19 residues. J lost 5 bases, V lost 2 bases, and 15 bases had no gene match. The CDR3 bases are TGTGCCAGCAGTTTACATGGGACTAGCGGATCGGAGGTCGGAGATACGCAGTATTTT. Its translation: CASSLHGTSGSEVGDTQYF.

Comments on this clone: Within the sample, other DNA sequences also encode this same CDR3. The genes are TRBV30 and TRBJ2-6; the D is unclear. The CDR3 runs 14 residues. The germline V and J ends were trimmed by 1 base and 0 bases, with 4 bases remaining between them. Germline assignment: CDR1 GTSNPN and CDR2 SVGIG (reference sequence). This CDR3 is CAWSGGSGANVLTF. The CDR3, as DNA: TGTGCCTGGAGTGGGGGCTCTGGGGCCAACGTCCTGACTTTC.

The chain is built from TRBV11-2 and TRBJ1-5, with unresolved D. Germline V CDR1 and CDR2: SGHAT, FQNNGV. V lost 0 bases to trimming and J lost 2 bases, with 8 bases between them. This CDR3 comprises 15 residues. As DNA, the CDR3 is TGTGCCAGCAGCTTAGATAGATGGGGCAATCAGCCCCAGCATTTT. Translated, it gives CASSLDRWGNQPQHF.

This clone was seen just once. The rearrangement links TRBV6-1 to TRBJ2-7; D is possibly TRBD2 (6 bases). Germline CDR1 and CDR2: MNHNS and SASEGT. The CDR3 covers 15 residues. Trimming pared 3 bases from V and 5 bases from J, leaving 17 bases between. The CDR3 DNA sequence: TGTGCCAGCAGTGAGGGCAGGGACTTTAACCACGAGCAGTACTTC. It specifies CASSEGRDFNHEQYF.

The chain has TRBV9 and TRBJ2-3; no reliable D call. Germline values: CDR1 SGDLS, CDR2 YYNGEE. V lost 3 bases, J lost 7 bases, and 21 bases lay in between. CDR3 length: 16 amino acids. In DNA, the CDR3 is TGTGCCAGCAGCGGCCACGTGCCAACCCCACATCATACGCAGTATTTT. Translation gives CASSGHVPTPHHTQYF. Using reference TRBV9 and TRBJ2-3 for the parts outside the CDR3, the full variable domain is DSGVTQTPKHLITATGQRVTLRCSPRSGDLSVYWYQQSLDQGLQFLIQYYNGEERAKGNILERFSAQQFPDLHSELNLSSLELGDSALYFCASSGHVPTPHHTQYFGPGTRLTVL.

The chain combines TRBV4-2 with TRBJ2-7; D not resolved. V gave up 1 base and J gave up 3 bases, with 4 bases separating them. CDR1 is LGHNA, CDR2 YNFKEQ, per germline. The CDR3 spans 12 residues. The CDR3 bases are TGTGCCAGCAGCCAAGTGAACTACGAGCAGTACTTC. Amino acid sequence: CASSQVNYEQYF.

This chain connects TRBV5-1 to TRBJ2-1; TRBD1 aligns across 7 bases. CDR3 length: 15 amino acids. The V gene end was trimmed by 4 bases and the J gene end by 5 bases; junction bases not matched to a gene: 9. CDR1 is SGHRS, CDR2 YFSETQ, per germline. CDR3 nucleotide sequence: TGCGCCAGCAGCGACGCCGGGACAGAACACAATGAGCAGTTCTTC. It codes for CASSDAGTEHNEQFF.

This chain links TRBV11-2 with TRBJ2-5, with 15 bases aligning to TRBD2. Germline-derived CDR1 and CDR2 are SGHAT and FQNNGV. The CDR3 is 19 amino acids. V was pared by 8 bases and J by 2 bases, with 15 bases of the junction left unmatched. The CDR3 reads CASGEQGGLAGGPQETQYF. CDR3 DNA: TGTGCCAGCGGAGAACAGGGAGGACTAGCGGGAGGGCCGCAAGAGACCCAGTACTTC.

The CDR3 spells CASSDGGVNNEQFF. CDR3 sequence (DNA): TGCGCCAGCAGTGATGGCGGGGTAAACAATGAGCAGTTCTTC. The chain carries TRBV10-1 and TRBJ2-1, with D possibly matching TRBD2 (6 bases). The V gene lost 3 bases and the J gene lost 5 bases, with 11 bases spanning the gap. Looked up from germline, CDR1 is WNHNN and CDR2 is SYGVQD (reference sequence). The CDR3 is 14 amino acids.

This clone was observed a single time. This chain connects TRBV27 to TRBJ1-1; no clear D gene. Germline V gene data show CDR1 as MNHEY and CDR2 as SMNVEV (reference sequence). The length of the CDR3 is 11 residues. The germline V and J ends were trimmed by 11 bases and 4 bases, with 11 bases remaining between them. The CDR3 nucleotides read TGTGCCTGCCTCCAAGGCACTGAAGCTTTCTTT. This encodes CACLQGTEAFF.

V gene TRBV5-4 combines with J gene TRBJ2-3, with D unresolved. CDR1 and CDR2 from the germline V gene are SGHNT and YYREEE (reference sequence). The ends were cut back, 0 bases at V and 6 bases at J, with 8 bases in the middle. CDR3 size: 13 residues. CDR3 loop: CASSLAVSDTQYF. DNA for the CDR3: TGTGCCAGCAGCTTGGCAGTGTCCGATACGCAGTATTTT.

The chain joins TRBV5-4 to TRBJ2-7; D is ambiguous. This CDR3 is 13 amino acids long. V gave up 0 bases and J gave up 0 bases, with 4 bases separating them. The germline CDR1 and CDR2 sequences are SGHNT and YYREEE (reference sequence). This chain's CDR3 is CASSLDVSYEQYF. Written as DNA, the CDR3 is TGTGCCAGCAGCTTGGACGTCTCCTACGAGCAGTACTTC.

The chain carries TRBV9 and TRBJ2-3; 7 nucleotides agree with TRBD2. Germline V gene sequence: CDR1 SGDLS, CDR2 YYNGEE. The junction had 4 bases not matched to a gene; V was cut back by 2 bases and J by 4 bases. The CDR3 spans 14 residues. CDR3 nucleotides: TGTGCCAGCAGCGTGGGAGGGGTGTCAGATACGCAGTATTTT. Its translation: CASSVGGVSDTQYF.

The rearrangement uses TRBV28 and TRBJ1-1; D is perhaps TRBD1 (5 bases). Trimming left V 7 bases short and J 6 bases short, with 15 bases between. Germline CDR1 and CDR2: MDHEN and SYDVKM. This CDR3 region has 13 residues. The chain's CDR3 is CASMWGFGAEAFF. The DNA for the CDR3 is TGTGCCAGCATGTGGGGGTTTGGCGCTGAAGCTTTCTTT.

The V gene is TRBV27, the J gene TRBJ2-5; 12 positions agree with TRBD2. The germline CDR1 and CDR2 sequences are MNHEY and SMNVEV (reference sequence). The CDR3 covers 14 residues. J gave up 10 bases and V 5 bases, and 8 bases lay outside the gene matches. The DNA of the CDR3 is TGTGCCAGCAGTACGGGACTAGCGGGTAGGGACCAGTACTTC. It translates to CASSTGLAGRDQYF.

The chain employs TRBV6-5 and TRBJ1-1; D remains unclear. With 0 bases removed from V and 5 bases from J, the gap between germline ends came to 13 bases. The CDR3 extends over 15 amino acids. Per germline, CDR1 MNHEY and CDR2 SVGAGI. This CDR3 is CASSYSSYGRTEAFF. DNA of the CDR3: TGTGCCAGCAGTTACTCGAGTTACGGAAGGACTGAAGCTTTCTTT.

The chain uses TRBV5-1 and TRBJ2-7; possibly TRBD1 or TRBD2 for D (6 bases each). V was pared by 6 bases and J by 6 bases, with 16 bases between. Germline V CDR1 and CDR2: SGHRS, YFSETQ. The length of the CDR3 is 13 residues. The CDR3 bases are TGCGCCAGCAATCGGGGGCCCGAGGGCGAGCAGTACTTC. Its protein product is CASNRGPEGEQYF.

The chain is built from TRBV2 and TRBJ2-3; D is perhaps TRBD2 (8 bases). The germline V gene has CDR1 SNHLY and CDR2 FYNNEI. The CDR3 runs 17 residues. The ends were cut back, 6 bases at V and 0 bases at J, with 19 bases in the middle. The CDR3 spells CASSLNSGTASTDTQYF. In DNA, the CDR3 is TGTGCCAGCAGCCTAAATAGCGGGACAGCTAGCACAGATACGCAGTATTTT.

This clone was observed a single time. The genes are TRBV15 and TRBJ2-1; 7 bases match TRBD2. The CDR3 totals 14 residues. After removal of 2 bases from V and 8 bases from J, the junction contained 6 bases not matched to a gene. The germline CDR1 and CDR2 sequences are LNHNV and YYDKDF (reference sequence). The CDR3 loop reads CATSRPNRGDEQFF. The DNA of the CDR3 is TGTGCCACCAGCAGACCAAATCGGGGGGATGAGCAGTTCTTC.

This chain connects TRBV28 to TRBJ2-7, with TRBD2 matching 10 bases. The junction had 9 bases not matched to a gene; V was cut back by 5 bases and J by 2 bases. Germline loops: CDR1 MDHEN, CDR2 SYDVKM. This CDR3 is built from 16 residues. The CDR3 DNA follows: TGTGCCAGCAGTCCCCCTCGAAGCGGGAGGGCCTACGAGCAGTACTTC. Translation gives CASSPPRSGRAYEQYF.

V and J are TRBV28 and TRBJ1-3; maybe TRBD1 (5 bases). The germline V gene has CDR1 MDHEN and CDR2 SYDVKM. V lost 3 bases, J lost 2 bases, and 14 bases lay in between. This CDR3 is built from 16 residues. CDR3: CASSLGPGSTGNTIYF. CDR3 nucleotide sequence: TGTGCCAGCAGTTTGGGTCCAGGGTCTACTGGAAACACCATATATTTT.

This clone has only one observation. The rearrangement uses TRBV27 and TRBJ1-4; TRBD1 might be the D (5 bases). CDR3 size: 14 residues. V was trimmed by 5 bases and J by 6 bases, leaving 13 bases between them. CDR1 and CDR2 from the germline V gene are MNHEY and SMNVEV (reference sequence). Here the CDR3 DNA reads TGTGCCAGCAGTAGGGGTTCCTGGGATGAAAAACTGTTTTTT. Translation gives CASSRGSWDEKLFF.

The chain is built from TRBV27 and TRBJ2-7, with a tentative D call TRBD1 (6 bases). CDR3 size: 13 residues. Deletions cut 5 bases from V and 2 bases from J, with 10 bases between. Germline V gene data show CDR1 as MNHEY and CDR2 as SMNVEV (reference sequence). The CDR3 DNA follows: TGTGCCAGCAGTACAGGACAGACCTACGAGCAGTACTTC. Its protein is CASSTGQTYEQYF.

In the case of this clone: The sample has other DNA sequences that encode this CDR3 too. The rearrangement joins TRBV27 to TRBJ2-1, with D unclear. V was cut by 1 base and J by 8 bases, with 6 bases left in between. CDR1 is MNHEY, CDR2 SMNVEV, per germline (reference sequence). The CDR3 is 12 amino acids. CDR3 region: CASSLLGHEQFF. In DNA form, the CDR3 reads TGTGCCAGCAGTTTATTGGGCCATGAGCAGTTCTTC.